The 9 T cell receptor beta chains below come from one sample, sequenced in a study of T cell responses to AZD1222 COVID-19 vaccine. TCRdb's table, derived via immunoSEQ multiplex PCR, lists solely in-frame clones and lacks some. The sample yields roughly 160,000 clones, around 91% seen once. The starting material was peripheral blood, obtained on day 0 of AZD1222 vaccination. The source is an adult in good health.

This clone was seen just once. The CDR3 region has the DNA TGTGCCAGCAGCCGAATGACAGGGTCTGGAAACACCATATATTTT. Protein product: CASSRMTGSGNTIYF. The chain combines TRBV3-1 (or the pseudogene TRBV3-2) with TRBJ1-3; 7 nucleotides match TRBD1. Trimming at V came to 4 bases and at J to 1 base, leaving 4 bases not matched to a gene. The CDR3 is 15 residues long. From germline, CDR1 is LGHDT and CDR2 YNNKEL (reference sequence).

The V call is TRBV10-3, the J call TRBJ2-5; a weak D match, TRBD2 (7 bases). This CDR3 has 13 amino acids. The germline V gene has CDR1 ENHRY and CDR2 SYGVKD. V gave up 10 bases and J gave up 5 bases, with 17 bases separating them. This CDR3 is CATRAGAGETQYF. The CDR3 nucleotides are TGTGCCACGCGGGCGGGGGCTGGGGAGACCCAGTACTTC.

There are a few counts of this clone. The gene calls are TRBV10-3 and TRBJ2-1; D perhaps matches TRBD2 (5 bases). The CDR3 contains 16 residues. The V gene's germline CDR1 is ENHRY and CDR2 SYGVKD. V gave up 0 bases and J gave up 6 bases, with 15 bases separating them. The chain's CDR3 is CAISESTRDSANEQFF. The CDR3 nucleotides are TGTGCCATCAGTGAGTCGACTCGGGATAGCGCCAATGAGCAGTTCTTC.

This chain uses TRBV9 with TRBJ2-1; possibly TRBD1 for D (5 bases). V was trimmed by 2 bases and J by 6 bases, leaving 18 bases between them. Germline V gives CDR1 SGDLS, CDR2 YYNGEE. The CDR3 has 16 residues. The CDR3 bases are TGTGCCAGCAGCGTCCGTACTTCCGACAGTTTCAATGAGCAGTTCTTC. Translating gives CASSVRTSDSFNEQFF.

V and J are TRBV11-2 and TRBJ2-2, with 7 nucleotides matching TRBD2. Germline V CDR1 and CDR2: SGHAT, FQNNGV. The CDR3 consists of 15 residues. The junction had 9 bases not matched to a gene; V was cut back by 5 bases and J by 6 bases. CDR3 DNA sequence: TGTGCCAGCAGCACCCGGACTAGACGTGCCGGGGAGCTGTTTTTT. It translates to CASSTRTRRAGELFF.

The chain combines TRBV27 with TRBJ2-6; 9 nucleotides agree with TRBD1. This CDR3 is built from 21 residues. CDR1 and CDR2 from the germline V gene are MNHEY and SMNVEV (reference sequence). V trimming: 5 bases; J trimming: 3 bases; junction bases outside the gene matches: 20. The CDR3 DNA reads TGTGCCAGCAGTATCAAATCCCTACAGGGGGCTCTCAGGAGTGGGGCCAACGTCCTGACTTTC. Residues: CASSIKSLQGALRSGANVLTF.

The chain recombines TRBV14 with TRBJ2-5; 9 bases are a match to TRBD1. The CDR3 consists of 15 residues. V lost 1 base, J lost 13 bases, and 13 bases stayed unmatched. Germline values: CDR1 SGHDN, CDR2 FVKESK. CDR3 protein: CASSQGPGQGFTVYF. Written as DNA, the CDR3 is TGTGCCAGCAGCCAAGGACCGGGACAGGGATTTACGGTGTACTTC.

The V gene is TRBV20-1, the J gene TRBJ2-5, with 9 bases matching TRBD1. V shed 3 bases and J 3 bases; nucleotides not matched to a gene: 5. This CDR3 is 14 amino acids long. CDR1 is DFQATT, CDR2 SNEGSKA, per germline (reference sequence). CDR3 bases: TGCAGTGCTAGTGAGTGGGACAGGGAAGAGACCCAGTACTTC. It is translated as CSASEWDREETQYF.

This clone was observed once. The chain couples TRBV5-1 to TRBJ2-7, with 7 bases aligning to TRBD1. The CDR3 length is 13 residues. V lost 3 bases, J lost 0 bases, and 0 bases stayed unmatched. Per the germline V gene, CDR1 is SGHRS and CDR2 is YFSETQ. The CDR3 spells CASSWDSSYEQYF. The CDR3 DNA sequence: TGCGCCAGCAGCTGGGACAGCTCCTACGAGCAGTACTTC.